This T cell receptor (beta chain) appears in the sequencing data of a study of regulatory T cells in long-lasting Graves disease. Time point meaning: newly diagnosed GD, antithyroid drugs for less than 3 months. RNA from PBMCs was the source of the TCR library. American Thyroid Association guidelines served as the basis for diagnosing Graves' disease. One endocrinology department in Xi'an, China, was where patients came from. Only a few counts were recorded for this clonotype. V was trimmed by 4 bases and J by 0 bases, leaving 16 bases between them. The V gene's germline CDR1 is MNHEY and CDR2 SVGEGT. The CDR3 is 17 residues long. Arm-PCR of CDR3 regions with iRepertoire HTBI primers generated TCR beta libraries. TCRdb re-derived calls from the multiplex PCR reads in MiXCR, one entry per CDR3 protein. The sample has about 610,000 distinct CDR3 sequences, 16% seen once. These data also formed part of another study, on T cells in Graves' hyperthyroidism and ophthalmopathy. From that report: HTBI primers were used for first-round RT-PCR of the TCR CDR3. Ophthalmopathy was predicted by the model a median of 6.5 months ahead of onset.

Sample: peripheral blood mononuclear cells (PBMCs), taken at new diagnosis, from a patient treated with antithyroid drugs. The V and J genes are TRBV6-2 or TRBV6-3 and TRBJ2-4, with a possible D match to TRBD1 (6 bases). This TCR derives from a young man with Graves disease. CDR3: CASSSTDRTIAKNIQYF. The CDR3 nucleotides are TGTGCCAGCAGTTCCACCGACAGGACCATAGCCAAAAACATTCAGTACTTC.